Listed below are T cell receptor beta chains from one sample, sequenced in a study of blood T cells in healthy people across ages. One entry per CDR3 protein results from TCRdb running MiXCR on the 5' RACE reads. Here the sample spans under 1,000,000 distinct CDR3 sequences, around half being singletons. The sample consisted of blood. These receptors all stem from a man at least 80 years old in good health. The CDR3 runs from the conserved cysteine through the conserved F or W. Each record gives: J gene, clone size, V gene, D gene, CDR3 DNA, CDR3 protein. A D gene is named only where the DNA matches it firmly. Clone size is stated in some rows and not others, as once, few, many or a class when expanded.

j_call: TRBJ2-7; clone_size: few; v_call: TRBV12-3/TRBV12-4; d_call: TRBD1; cdr3_nt: TGTGCCAGCAGCCCATGGACAGGGGGATGCGAGCAGTACTTC; cdr3_aa: CASSPWTGGCEQYF
j_call: TRBJ2-1; clone_size: many; v_call: TRBV30; d_call: TRBD1; cdr3_nt: TGTGCCTGGGACAGGGGGTCCTACAATGAGCAGTTCTTC; cdr3_aa: CAWDRGSYNEQFF
j_call: TRBJ1-1; clone_size: -; v_call: TRBV12-3/TRBV12-4; d_call: -; cdr3_nt: TGTGCCAGCAGACCACGGGTCGGGCTTTACGCTGAAGCTTTCTTT; cdr3_aa: CASRPRVGLYAEAFF
j_call: TRBJ2-7; clone_size: -; v_call: TRBV7-2; d_call: -; cdr3_nt: TGTGCCAGCAGCGTCACAGGGCGGCGGGAGCAGTACTTC; cdr3_aa: CASSVTGRREQYF
j_call: TRBJ1-2; clone_size: once; v_call: TRBV12-5; d_call: -; cdr3_nt: TGTGCTAGTGGTTTGGTACTAGGGCATGGCTACACCTTC; cdr3_aa: CASGLVLGHGYTF
j_call: TRBJ2-3; clone_size: -; v_call: TRBV5-1; d_call: -; cdr3_nt: TGCGCCAGCAGCGGTAGAGGGCATCCTAGCACAGATACGCAGTATTTT; cdr3_aa: CASSGRGHPSTDTQYF
j_call: TRBJ1-2; clone_size: -; v_call: TRBV7-2; d_call: TRBD1; cdr3_nt: TGTGCCAGCAGCTTAGACAGGGGTTTGGGGTATGGCTACACCTTC; cdr3_aa: CASSLDRGLGYGYTF
j_call: TRBJ2-2; clone_size: -; v_call: TRBV12-3/TRBV12-4; d_call: TRBD2; cdr3_nt: TGTGCCAGCAGTCTCCTTAGCGGGATGAGCACCGGGGAGCTGTTTTTT; cdr3_aa: CASSLLSGMSTGELFF
j_call: TRBJ2-7; clone_size: -; v_call: TRBV6-2/TRBV6-3; d_call: -; cdr3_nt: TGTGCCAGCAGTTACTCTCCTACCGGGGGTACTAGCTCCTACAATGAGCAGTACTTC; cdr3_aa: CASSYSPTGGTSSYNEQYF
j_call: TRBJ2-7; clone_size: -; v_call: TRBV5-6; d_call: -; cdr3_nt: TGTGCCAGCAGCTCCGACCGGGACCCGAAACCAAATGAGCAGTACTTC; cdr3_aa: CASSSDRDPKPNEQYF
j_call: TRBJ1-4; clone_size: -; v_call: TRBV4-2; d_call: -; cdr3_nt: TGTGCCAGCAGCCAAACGCGGGGGGCAACTAATGAAAAACTGTTTTTT; cdr3_aa: CASSQTRGATNEKLFF
j_call: TRBJ1-2; clone_size: -; v_call: TRBV7-9; d_call: -; cdr3_nt: TGTGCCAGCACCCTAACAGGAGGGGCCAATAACTATGGCTACACCTTC; cdr3_aa: CASTLTGGANNYGYTF
j_call: TRBJ1-4; clone_size: -; v_call: TRBV12-3/TRBV12-4; d_call: -; cdr3_nt: TGTGCCAGCAGCTACAGTTCTGAAAAACTGTTTTTT; cdr3_aa: CASSYSSEKLFF
j_call: TRBJ2-2; clone_size: few; v_call: TRBV5-6; d_call: -; cdr3_nt: TGTGCCAGCACCCCTGGCCGGTCGGGGGCAAGCGGGGAGCTGTTTTTT; cdr3_aa: CASTPGRSGASGELFF
j_call: TRBJ1-6; clone_size: -; v_call: TRBV25-1; d_call: -; cdr3_nt: TGTGCCAGCAGTACAACAGGGATCGGGAATTCACCCCTCCACTTT; cdr3_aa: CASSTTGIGNSPLHF
j_call: TRBJ2-7; clone_size: -; v_call: TRBV28; d_call: TRBD1; cdr3_nt: TGTGCCAGCAGTTTGCTACAGGGGGCCCACGAGCAGTACTTC; cdr3_aa: CASSLLQGAHEQYF
j_call: TRBJ2-7; clone_size: -; v_call: TRBV11-2; d_call: -; cdr3_nt: TGTGCCAGCAGCTCCAGCGGGTGGGGGAGGAATGAGCAGTACTTC; cdr3_aa: CASSSSGWGRNEQYF
j_call: TRBJ2-1; clone_size: -; v_call: TRBV15; d_call: -; cdr3_nt: TGTGCCACCAGCAGAGATCTCGAGACTAGGACCTACAATGAGCAGTTCTTC; cdr3_aa: CATSRDLETRTYNEQFF
j_call: TRBJ2-3; clone_size: -; v_call: TRBV5-4; d_call: TRBD2; cdr3_nt: TGTGCCAGCAGCTTCGGGACTAGCGGGAGGAGGAACACAGATACGCAGTATTTT; cdr3_aa: CASSFGTSGRRNTDTQYF
j_call: TRBJ2-3; clone_size: -; v_call: TRBV29-1; d_call: -; cdr3_nt: TGCAGCGTTGAGGCCCCGGCCCCAGGGTCCGCCACAGATACGCAGTATTTT; cdr3_aa: CSVEAPAPGSATDTQYF
j_call: TRBJ2-3; clone_size: -; v_call: TRBV4-2; d_call: TRBD2; cdr3_nt: TGTGCCAGCAGCCCTACGACTAGCGGGAGTGCAGATACGCAGTATTTT; cdr3_aa: CASSPTTSGSADTQYF
j_call: TRBJ2-5; clone_size: -; v_call: TRBV7-2; d_call: TRBD2; cdr3_nt: TGTGCCAGCAGCTTAGGCCCGGGGGGACTAGCGGGAGTCAATGAGCAGTACTTC; cdr3_aa: CASSLGPGGLAGVNEQYF
j_call: TRBJ2-1; clone_size: -; v_call: TRBV29-1; d_call: -; cdr3_nt: TGCAGCGTTGCGGAGGGTACAATGACGCAGTTCTTC; cdr3_aa: CSVAEGTMTQFF
j_call: TRBJ2-1; clone_size: -; v_call: TRBV5-1; d_call: TRBD2; cdr3_nt: TGCGCCAGCAGTTTCGAAGGGACTAGCGGATACAATGAGCAGTTCTTC; cdr3_aa: CASSFEGTSGYNEQFF
j_call: TRBJ1-2; clone_size: -; v_call: TRBV18; d_call: TRBD1; cdr3_nt: TGTGCCAGCTCACCGGGACAGCAGGGCCGCTACACCTTC; cdr3_aa: CASSPGQQGRYTF
j_call: TRBJ2-5; clone_size: -; v_call: TRBV7-2; d_call: -; cdr3_nt: TGTGCCAGCAGCTTAATGGGGCTAGCCCAAGAGACCCAGTACTTC; cdr3_aa: CASSLMGLAQETQYF
j_call: TRBJ2-2; clone_size: -; v_call: TRBV5-1; d_call: TRBD1; cdr3_nt: TGCGCCAGCAGCCACACAGGGGCGAACACCGGGGAGCTGTTTTTT; cdr3_aa: CASSHTGANTGELFF